What follows are 32 T cell receptor beta chains derived from one specimen sequenced in a study of brain T cells in children with intractable seizures. Stated time point: blood from clinic visit 5 months post-surgery; TSC patient then seizure free. The repertoire was sequenced with immunoSEQ multiplex PCR; TCRdb's copy has only in-frame clones and lacks some. The data show approximately 330,000 clones, about 93% seen once. This sample comprised peripheral blood, obtained roughly 5 months after surgery. These receptors were collected from a boy under three years old with tuberous sclerosis and intractable seizures.

J is TRBJ1-2 and V is TRBV7-9; D uncertain. The germline V gene has CDR1 SEHNR and CDR2 FQNEAQ (reference sequence). CDR3 size: 13 residues. The ends were cut back, 1 base at V and 8 bases at J, with 11 bases in the middle. CDR3 bases: TGTGCCAGCAGCTTAGTGGCAGGAGGCGGCTACACCTTC. Translated: CASSLVAGGGYTF.

DNA of the CDR3: TGTGCCTGGAGTGCCGGGATCTCTGGAAACACCATATATTTT. The encoded protein is CAWSAGISGNTIYF. The chain couples TRBV30 to TRBJ1-3; no clear D gene. The V gene lost 1 base and the J gene lost 0 bases, with 7 bases spanning the gap. The CDR3 contains 14 residues. CDR1 is GTSNPN, CDR2 SVGIG, per germline (reference sequence).

This chain links TRBV19 with TRBJ1-5, with D uncertain. Germline V gene sequence: CDR1 LNHDA, CDR2 SQIVND (reference sequence). The V gene lost 1 base and the J gene lost 14 bases, with 6 bases spanning the gap. The CDR3 length is 10 residues. The CDR3 sequence is CASSIAREHF. DNA of the CDR3: TGTGCCAGTAGTATAGCCCGGGAGCATTTT.

This clone was counted between two and nine times. The chain combines TRBV6-2 or TRBV6-3 with TRBJ1-3, with a possible D match to TRBD1 (5 bases). The CDR3 spans 14 residues. The V and J ends lost 5 bases and 0 bases respectively, with 8 bases between them. Per the germline V gene, CDR1 is MNHEY and CDR2 is SVGEGT. Here the CDR3 DNA reads TGTGCCAGCAGTGCGACAGTCTCTGGAAACACCATATATTTT. As protein: CASSATVSGNTIYF.

This chain joins TRBV19 and TRBJ2-7; TRBD2 might be the D (6 bases). Germline CDR1 is LNHDA and CDR2 is SQIVND (reference sequence). The CDR3 contains 13 residues. V lost 1 base and J 6 bases, leaving 10 bases between the germline ends. The CDR3 loop reads CASSIVAGPEQYF. In DNA, the CDR3 is TGTGCCAGTAGTATAGTTGCGGGACCCGAGCAGTACTTC.

The genes are TRBV15 and TRBJ2-1; the D is unclear. CDR1 is LNHNV and CDR2 is YYDKDF in the germline V gene (reference sequence). With 4 bases removed from V and 5 bases from J, the gap between germline ends came to 18 bases. The CDR3 is made up of 16 amino acids. The CDR3 coding sequence is TGTGCCACCAGCACCAACTTAAAGCTTTACCACAATGAGCAGTTCTTC. Its translation: CATSTNLKLYHNEQFF.

The chain recombines TRBV19 with TRBJ1-2; D is unclear. Germline CDR1 and CDR2: LNHDA and SQIVND (reference sequence). V dropped 4 bases and J dropped 4 bases, with 13 bases sitting between them. The CDR3 loop spans 14 amino acids. The CDR3 nucleotides are TGTGCCAGTAGTACCCGACCGTTGCTCTATGGCTACACCTTC. Its translation is CASSTRPLLYGYTF. The variable domain in full, with the rest retrieved from reference TRBV19 and TRBJ1-2, is DGGITQSPKYLFRKEGQNVTLSCEQNLNHDAMYWYRQDPGQGLRLIYYSQIVNDFQKGDIAEGYSVSREKKESFPLTVTSAQKNPTAFYLCASSTRPLLYGYTFGSGTRLTVV.

This sequence joins TRBV11-3 and TRBJ1-1; no clear D gene. This CDR3 comprises 12 residues. Trimming removed 3 bases at V and 8 bases at J, with 10 bases between. Germline V CDR1 and CDR2: SGHNT, YENEEA. The DNA for the CDR3 is TGTGCCAGCAGCTTTGGGTTGGGAGAAGCTTTCTTT. This sequence encodes CASSFGLGEAFF.

This clone has more than one count but fewer than ten. The rearrangement links TRBV6-5 to TRBJ2-2, with 10 bases matching TRBD2. The V segment lost 6 bases and the J segment 4 bases; nucleotides outside the gene matches: 2. Germline V lookup: CDR1 MNHEY, CDR2 SVGAGI. The CDR3 is 14 amino acids. CDR3 in amino acids: CASRTSGSTGELFF. The CDR3, as DNA: TGTGCCAGCAGGACTAGCGGGTCCACCGGGGAGCTGTTTTTT.

The J gene is TRBJ2-7, the V gene TRBV1; the table's D call, TRBD1, was not checked against the DNA. TRBV1 is given as a pseudogene. This CDR3 contains 14 residues. The CDR3 spells CTILRTGSSCEQYF. The CDR3 bases are TGCACCATCCTGAGGACAGGATCGTCGTGCGAGCAGTACTTC.

The chain carries TRBV27 and TRBJ1-5; 9 nucleotides align to TRBD1. The CDR3 extends over 19 amino acids. J was trimmed by 0 bases and V by 0 bases; bases with no gene match: 9. CDR1 is MNHEY and CDR2 is SMNVEV in the germline V gene (reference sequence). The CDR3 nucleotides are TGTGCCAGCAGTTTATCGGGGGGGGGACAGGGCTATAGCAATCAGCCCCAGCATTTT. Translated, it gives CASSLSGGGQGYSNQPQHF.

The chain links TRBV4-2 to TRBJ1-4; D gene uncertain. V shed 2 bases and J shed 3 bases, with 16 bases lying between them. The CDR3 extends over 17 amino acids. Germline V gene data show CDR1 as LGHNA and CDR2 as YNFKEQ. The CDR3: CASSQFWARRANEKLFF. CDR3 DNA: TGTGCCAGCAGCCAATTTTGGGCGCGCAGAGCTAATGAAAAACTGTTTTTT.

Only one count was recorded for this clone. The genes are TRBV3-1 (or the pseudogene TRBV3-2) and TRBJ2-3; TRBD2 matches 12 bases. The CDR3 runs to 18 residues. Germline V gives CDR1 LGHDT, CDR2 YNNKEL (reference sequence). V was pared by 0 bases and J by 1 base, with 5 bases of the junction left unmatched. CDR3: CASSQDASGGAGTDTQYF. The CDR3 DNA is TGTGCCAGCAGCCAAGATGCTAGCGGGGGGGCTGGCACAGATACGCAGTATTTT.

The chain employs TRBV2 and TRBJ2-1; D not certain. Germline CDR1 reads SNHLY; CDR2 reads FYNNEI. Trimming removed 2 bases from V and 5 bases from J, with 10 bases in between. The CDR3 is 14 amino acids. The CDR3 loop reads CASSESLPDNEQFF. In DNA, the CDR3 is TGTGCCAGCAGTGAATCGCTCCCCGACAATGAGCAGTTCTTC.

The chain has TRBV24-1 and TRBJ2-3; D may be TRBD1 (6 bases). CDR3 length: 15 residues. Per germline, CDR1 KGHDR and CDR2 SFDVKD. With 4 bases removed from V and 7 bases from J, the gap between germline ends came to 17 bases. In DNA form, the CDR3 reads TGTGCCACCAGTGAAGCTACAGGGCCGATTAATACGCAGTATTTT. As protein: CATSEATGPINTQYF.

CDR3 sequence: CASSQDRRGHEQFF. The CDR3 DNA follows: TGTGCCAGCAGCCAAGACAGGCGGGGACATGAGCAGTTCTTC. The chain joins TRBV27 to TRBJ2-1, with D possibly called TRBD1 or TRBD2 (6 bases each). The ends were cut back, 6 bases at V and 8 bases at J, with 17 bases in the middle. CDR1 MNHEY and CDR2 SMNVEV come from the germline V gene (reference sequence). The CDR3 runs to 14 residues.

This chain links TRBV24-1 with TRBJ2-7; perhaps TRBD1 as D (5 bases). Germline CDR1 KGHDR, CDR2 SFDVKD. This CDR3 spans 14 amino acids. The V end lost 4 bases, the J end lost 0 bases, and 9 bases lay between the germline ends. CDR3 sequence: CATSDPDNSYEQYF. Written as DNA, the CDR3 is TGTGCCACCAGTGACCCGGACAACTCCTACGAGCAGTACTTC.

The chain has TRBV2 and TRBJ1-1; the D is unclear. The CDR3 is 14 amino acids. The V gene lost 8 bases and the J gene lost 0 bases, with 13 bases spanning the gap. CDR1 and CDR2 from the germline V gene are SNHLY and FYNNEI. DNA of the CDR3: TGTGCCAGCTCTCGGGAGCTTCTGAACACTGAAGCTTTCTTT. Translating gives CASSRELLNTEAFF.

V gene TRBV6-5 combines with J gene TRBJ2-1; 7 bases agree with TRBD2. Unmatched junction bases numbered 4, after V lost 6 bases and J lost 5 bases. This CDR3 has 13 residues. Germline lookup yields CDR1 MNHEY and CDR2 SVGAGI. The CDR3 coding sequence is TGTGCCAGCAGACTAGCGTCCAACAATGAGCAGTTCTTC. This sequence encodes CASRLASNNEQFF.

The chain links TRBV6-2 or TRBV6-3 to TRBJ1-3; D might be TRBD1 (5 bases). Germline lookup yields CDR1 MNHEY and CDR2 SVGEGT. The CDR3 has 15 residues. Trimming left V 3 bases short and J 0 bases short, with 9 bases between. The CDR3 spells CASSYKGNSGNTIYF. For the CDR3, the DNA is TGTGCCAGCAGTTATAAGGGGAACTCTGGAAACACCATATATTTT.

The gene calls are TRBV24-1 and TRBJ2-7; 8 nucleotides line up with TRBD1. V lost 7 bases, J lost 2 bases, and 9 bases stayed unmatched. The germline gives CDR1 KGHDR, CDR2 SFDVKD. The CDR3 has 15 amino acids. For the CDR3, the DNA is TGTGCCACCAGCCCCGCCACAGGGGGAACCTACGAGCAGTACTTC. Protein: CATSPATGGTYEQYF.

The chain joins TRBV28 to TRBJ1-2; 8 positions match TRBD1. This CDR3 spans 15 amino acids. Germline CDR1 is MDHEN and CDR2 is SYDVKM. The trim removed 3 bases at V and 5 bases at J, leaving 8 bases unmatched. The CDR3 coding sequence is TGTGCCAGCAGTTTCCCCAGGGGGCTAGGGTATGGCTACACCTTC. It encodes CASSFPRGLGYGYTF.

This clone was picked up a small number of times. The chain couples TRBV6-5 to TRBJ1-5, with 7 bases matching TRBD1. V lost 6 bases and J lost 3; bases outside the gene matches: 8. Germline V gives CDR1 MNHEY, CDR2 SVGAGI. The CDR3 covers 15 residues. CDR3 DNA sequence: TGTGCCAGCAGACCGGTTGACAGGGCCAATCAGCCCCAGCATTTT. Amino acid sequence: CASRPVDRANQPQHF.

This sequence joins TRBV27 and TRBJ1-1, with 7 bases matching TRBD1. The germline CDR1 and CDR2 sequences are MNHEY and SMNVEV (reference sequence). The ends lost 6 bases at V and 4 bases at J; junction bases unmatched: 5. The CDR3 has 13 amino acids. CDR3 DNA: TGTGCCAGCAGCGAGGGGGCCGGCACTGAAGCTTTCTTT. It translates to CASSEGAGTEAFF.

The V call is TRBV30, the J call TRBJ2-1; 8 bases align to TRBD2. J lost 4 bases, V lost 0 bases, and 8 bases had no gene match. The CDR3 covers 16 residues. Germline V gene sequence: CDR1 GTSNPN, CDR2 SVGIG (reference sequence). CDR3 nucleotides: TGTGCCTGGAGTGTCCGTCGGGAGGGACCTTACAATGAGCAGTTCTTC. It is translated as CAWSVRREGPYNEQFF.

The rearrangement links TRBV4-1 to TRBJ1-6; D is ambiguous. Germline V gives CDR1 MGHRA, CDR2 YSYEKL. Deletions cut 2 bases from V and 0 bases from J, with 8 bases between. The CDR3 is 16 amino acids. The CDR3 bases are TGCGCCAGCAGCCAAATCGGGAGCTCCTATAATTCACCCCTCCACTTT. Translated, it gives CASSQIGSSYNSPLHF.

V usage is TRBV7-9 and J usage is TRBJ2-3; maybe TRBD2 (6 bases). CDR1 and CDR2 (germline): SEHNR, FQNEAQ (reference sequence). V was shortened by 5 bases and J by 0 bases, with 12 bases between the two germline ends. This CDR3 has 15 residues. The CDR3 sequence: CASSVEGSSTDTQYF. CDR3 nucleotides: TGTGCCAGCAGCGTGGAGGGCTCTAGCACAGATACGCAGTATTTT.

The chain is built from TRBV7-6 and TRBJ2-7, with D tentatively TRBD1 or TRBD2 (5 bases each). Looked up from germline, CDR1 is SGHVS and CDR2 is FNYEAQ. The CDR3 covers 15 residues. V shed 5 bases and J shed 4 bases, with 18 bases lying between them. DNA for the CDR3: TGTGCCAGCAGCCCCCACTCGGGGCAGCCTTACGAGCAGTACTTC. The encoded protein is CASSPHSGQPYEQYF.

V usage is TRBV3-1 (or the pseudogene TRBV3-2) and J usage is TRBJ2-7; the D gene is possibly TRBD1 (6 bases). CDR3 size: 14 residues. The germline V and J ends were trimmed by 2 bases and 0 bases, with 8 bases remaining between them. Looked up from germline, CDR1 is LGHDT and CDR2 is YNNKEL (reference sequence). The CDR3 DNA is TGTGCCAGCAGCCAAAGGGGACACTCCTACGAGCAGTACTTC. Amino acids: CASSQRGHSYEQYF.

The chain carries TRBV2 and TRBJ2-7; TRBD1 might be the D (5 bases). Germline-derived CDR1 and CDR2 are SNHLY and FYNNEI. Between the trimmed V and J ends, which lost 1 base and 2 bases, there was a span of 18 bases. The CDR3 covers 17 residues. The CDR3 sequence: CASSEDHAGNVPYEQYF. CDR3 nucleotide sequence: TGTGCCAGCAGTGAAGATCACGCAGGGAACGTCCCCTACGAGCAGTACTTC. Based on the CDR3 plus reference TRBV2 and TRBJ2-7, the full variable domain is EPEVTQTPSHQVTQMGQEVILRCVPISNHLYFYWYRQILGQKVEFLVSFYNNEISEKSEIFDDQFSVERPDGSNFTLKIRSTKLEDSAMYFCASSEDHAGNVPYEQYFGPGTRLTVT.

The chain recombines TRBV5-1 with TRBJ2-1, with TRBD2 matching 10 bases. Trimming took 5 bases from V and 9 from J; bases not matched to a gene: 5. The CDR3 length is 13 residues. Germline assignment: CDR1 SGHRS and CDR2 YFSETQ. CDR3 in DNA: TGCGCCAGCAGAGAAATAGCGGGGGGTGAGCAGTTCTTC. Its protein is CASREIAGGEQFF.

As for this clone: Other nucleotide sequences in the sample specify the same CDR3. The rearrangement uses TRBV24-1 and TRBJ2-1; D gene ambiguous. In germline, CDR1 is KGHDR, CDR2 SFDVKD. There are 11 residues in the CDR3. The ends were cut back, 7 bases at V and 3 bases at J, with 3 bases in the middle. The DNA for the CDR3 is TGTGCCACCAGCGACTACAATGAGCAGTTCTTC. It specifies CATSDYNEQFF.